The 16 T cell receptor beta chains below all came from one sample that was sequenced in a study of control samples from healthy donors and cancer patients. Profiling relied on immunoSEQ multiplex PCR, and the TCRdb table lists in-frame clones only, not all of them. The repertoire consists of about 79,000 clones, with approximately 94% occurring once and the leading ten covering 1.3%. Sequencing was done on a sample of PBMCs. These receptor sequences come from a woman between 35 and 50 years old with lung cancer.

The rearrangement joins TRBV5-1 to TRBJ2-1; 9 positions agree with TRBD1. The CDR3 runs 15 residues. V lost 3 bases to trimming and J lost 6 bases; unmatched junction nucleotides: 7. The germline V gene has CDR1 SGHRS and CDR2 YFSETQ. The CDR3 bases are TGCGCCAGCAGCTCCCTTCCGGGACAGGGCAATGAGCAGTTCTTC. Translated: CASSSLPGQGNEQFF.

V usage is TRBV28 and J usage is TRBJ2-3; no clear D gene. There are 15 residues in the CDR3. Germline CDR1 MDHEN, CDR2 SYDVKM. Trimming stripped 2 bases from V and 2 bases from J, with 11 bases between. CDR3 coding DNA: TGTGCCAGCAGTTTACGGGTTACGACCACAGATACGCAGTATTTT. Translation gives CASSLRVTTTDTQYF.

The rearrangement links TRBV7-9 to TRBJ1-3; D is ambiguous. This CDR3 is 16 amino acids long. Trimming stripped 1 base from V and 4 bases from J, with 14 bases between. Per the germline V gene, CDR1 is SEHNR and CDR2 is FQNEAQ (reference sequence). The CDR3 nucleotides are TGTGCCAGCAGCTTAGAGGGCAGTCATTTGGGAAACACCATATATTTT. This translates into CASSLEGSHLGNTIYF. Supplemented by reference TRBV7-9 and TRBJ1-3, the full variable domain reads DTGVSQNPRHKITKRGQNVTFRCDPISEHNRLYWYRQTLGQGPEFLTYFQNEAQLEKSRLLSDRFSAERPKGSFSTLEIQRTEQGDSAMYLCASSLEGSHLGNTIYFGEGSWLTVV.

The CDR3: CASSLTPGREQYF. The CDR3 coding sequence is TGTGCCAGCAGTTTAACTCCCGGTCGCGAGCAGTACTTC. V and J are TRBV28 and TRBJ2-7; no clear D gene. The V gene's germline CDR1 is MDHEN and CDR2 SYDVKM. CDR3 length: 13 residues. V lost 2 bases and J 6 bases, leaving 11 bases between the germline ends.

This chain joins TRBV9 and TRBJ2-7, with D possibly called TRBD1 or TRBD2 (5 bases each). This CDR3 comprises 14 residues. CDR1 and CDR2 from the germline V gene are SGDLS and YYNGEE. V dropped 6 bases and J dropped 2 bases, with 15 bases sitting between them. The CDR3 bases are TGTGCCAGCACCCCGGGACCTGGCCCCTACGAGCAGTACTTC. Translating it yields CASTPGPGPYEQYF.

The gene calls are TRBV7-2 and TRBJ2-7; possible D gene TRBD1, 6 bases. The CDR3 sequence is 14 residues long. Germline CDR1 is SGHTA and CDR2 is FQGNSA. V was clipped by 5 bases and J by 2 bases, with 13 bases between them. As DNA, the CDR3 is TGTGCCAGCAGCGGGGACATAGGCCCCTACGAGCAGTACTTC. Translated, it gives CASSGDIGPYEQYF.

This chain connects TRBV5-1 to TRBJ2-5, with D perhaps TRBD1 (5 bases). With 0 bases removed from V and 6 bases from J, the gap between germline ends came to 15 bases. The CDR3 is made up of 15 amino acids. Germline V CDR1 and CDR2: SGHRS, YFSETQ. The CDR3 region has the DNA TGCGCCAGCAGCTTGGGACAGACCATGGGCCAGACCCAGTACTTC. Its protein is CASSLGQTMGQTQYF.

The chain carries TRBV19 and TRBJ2-1, with TRBD2 matching 9 bases. The germline gives CDR1 LNHDA, CDR2 SQIVND (reference sequence). The CDR3 consists of 16 residues. Trimming took 2 bases from V and 1 from J; bases not matched to a gene: 3. The CDR3 region is CASSIPSGASYNEQFF. CDR3 in DNA: TGTGCCAGTAGTATACCTAGCGGGGCATCCTACAATGAGCAGTTCTTC. Full variable domain (remainder filled in from reference TRBV19 and TRBJ2-1): DGGITQSPKYLFRKEGQNVTLSCEQNLNHDAMYWYRQDPGQGLRLIYYSQIVNDFQKGDIAEGYSVSREKKESFPLTVTSAQKNPTAFYLCASSIPSGASYNEQFFGPGTRLTVL.

The CDR3 protein is CASSALGHPGTEAFF. In DNA, the CDR3 is TGTGCCAGCAGCGCCTTGGGACACCCGGGCACTGAAGCTTTCTTT. This rearrangement joins TRBV6-5 to TRBJ1-1, with D perhaps matching TRBD1 (6 bases). Germline V gene lookup returns CDR1 MNHEY and CDR2 SVGAGI. Trimming pared 6 bases from V and 4 bases from J, leaving 18 bases between. The CDR3 is made up of 15 amino acids.

The count of this clone is one. The chain links TRBV6-1 to TRBJ1-2; 9 bases align to TRBD1. CDR3 length: 14 residues. V lost 1 base and J lost 4; bases outside the gene matches: 1. Germline loops: CDR1 MNHNS, CDR2 SASEGT. CDR3 DNA sequence: TGTGCCAGCAGTGAAGTGGGACAGGGCTATGGCTACACCTTC. It yields the protein CASSEVGQGYGYTF.

This chain connects TRBV5-1 to TRBJ1-3, with 7 bases lining up with TRBD1. Trimming removed 4 bases from V and 2 bases from J; junction bases left unmatched: 6. Looked up from germline, CDR1 is SGHRS and CDR2 is YFSETQ. This CDR3 region has 15 residues. CDR3 protein: CASSQGQYTGNTIYF. The CDR3 DNA is TGCGCCAGCAGCCAGGGACAGTACACTGGAAACACCATATATTTT.

The gene calls are TRBV2 and TRBJ2-3; D perhaps matches TRBD2 (6 bases). This CDR3 is 15 amino acids long. V was trimmed by 5 bases and J by 1 base, leaving 13 bases between them. Germline CDR1 and CDR2: SNHLY and FYNNEI. As DNA, the CDR3 is TGTGCCAGCAGTCGGCGCGGGGAGGGCACAGATACGCAGTATTTT. Protein product: CASSRRGEGTDTQYF.

This rearrangement joins TRBV6-5 to TRBJ1-3; D call uncertain. Trimming left V 5 bases short and J 0 bases short, with 5 bases between. The CDR3 consists of 13 residues. Germline lookup yields CDR1 MNHEY and CDR2 SVGAGI. The CDR3 nucleotides are TGTGCCAGCAGTACGACCTCTGGAAACACCATATATTTT. As protein: CASSTTSGNTIYF.

This rearrangement joins TRBV4-2 to TRBJ1-1; D ambiguous. V lost 4 bases and J lost 3, with 21 bases in between. Germline CDR1 and CDR2: LGHNA and YNFKEQ. This CDR3 has 17 residues. In DNA, the CDR3 is TGTGCCAGCAGCCCCAGTTGGGTAGGGCCGGTGGACACTGAAGCTTTCTTT. Its translation is CASSPSWVGPVDTEAFF.

V gene TRBV24-1 combines with J gene TRBJ2-7; D assignment may be TRBD1 or TRBD2 (5 bases each). The V and J ends lost 10 bases and 5 bases respectively, with 17 bases between them. This CDR3 is 13 amino acids long. CDR1 and CDR2 from the germline V gene are KGHDR and SFDVKD. The CDR3 DNA sequence: TGTGCCACTGGGGGAATTCCCGTCAACGAGCAGTACTTC. This gives the protein CATGGIPVNEQYF.

This sequence joins TRBV7-6 and TRBJ1-4; D ambiguous. The V gene's germline CDR1 is SGHVS and CDR2 FNYEAQ. There are 15 residues in the CDR3. V was clipped by 4 bases and J by 2 bases, with 11 bases between them. The CDR3 DNA follows: TGTGCCAGCAGCTCCGACCCCGGGACTAATGAAAAACTGTTTTTT. This codes for CASSSDPGTNEKLFF. Together with reference TRBV7-6 and TRBJ1-4, the CDR3 gives the full variable domain: GAGVSQSPRYKVTKRGQDVALRCDPISGHVSLYWYRQALGQGPEFLTYFNYEAQQDKSGLPNDRFSAERPEGSISTLTIQRTEQRDSAMYRCASSSDPGTNEKLFFGSGTQLSVL.